The clone carrying this T cell receptor beta chain was observed a handful of times. What it binds is unknown. Reverse transcription of extracted RNA yielded cDNA, which provided the sequencing template. Produced via immunoSEQ multiplex PCR; TCRdb's table is partial and in-frame only. The data hold 100,000 to 130,000 clones, with almost 60% observed a single time. Looked up from germline, CDR1 is SNHLY and CDR2 is FYNNEI. CDR3 size: 10 residues. Between the trimmed V and J ends, which lost 6 bases and 11 bases, there was a span of 10 bases. The data were taken from a study of CD8+ T cells in alopecia areata. Study-level findings and limits: Especially in alopecia totalis/universalis, lesional scalp showed greater clonality than normal scalp did. Relative to mice, TCR sharing across patients was less clear, a difference possibly HLA-related.

The chain combines TRBV2 with TRBJ1-2, with D uncertain. This TCR was recovered from a human donor in good health. Sequenced: CD8+ T cells sorted from blood. The CDR3 DNA reads TGTGCCAGCAGGGGTCTGAGATACACCTTC. Protein: CASRGLRYTF.